This passage covers 13 T cell receptor beta chains from one sample sequenced in a study of T cells in Graves' hyperthyroidism and ophthalmopathy. TCR beta CDR3 sequences were amplified from RNA transcripts. The TCR CDR3 was amplified in a first-round RT-PCR using the HTBI primer set. TCRdb fed the multiplex PCR reads into MiXCR, producing one record per CDR3 protein. Seen here are a few hundred thousand distinct CDR3 sequences, more than 12% observed once, and the top ten hold about 20%. Sequenced material: blood. These receptors were taken from a woman younger than 45 with Graves' ophthalmopathy.

This clonotype was counted at least ten times. The chain has TRBV5-5 and TRBJ2-1, with a possible D match to TRBD2 (6 bases). Germline V gives CDR1 SGHKS, CDR2 YYEKEE (reference sequence). Trimming stripped 3 bases from V and 0 bases from J, with 10 bases between. This CDR3 spans 15 amino acids. The CDR3 sequence: CASSSEGSSYNEQFF. The CDR3 nucleotides are TGTGCCAGCAGCTCGGAGGGTAGCTCCTACAATGAGCAGTTCTTC.

This clonotype was seen many times. The rearrangement uses TRBV30 and TRBJ2-3; D gene unclear. Trimming removed 0 bases from V and 4 bases from J, with 5 bases in between. CDR3 length equals 12 residues. Germline CDR1 and CDR2: GTSNPN and SVGIG (reference sequence). CDR3 loop: CAWSVLPDTQYF. The CDR3 DNA sequence: TGTGCCTGGAGTGTATTGCCAGATACGCAGTATTTT.

This clonotype came up a few times. The gene calls are TRBV19 and TRBJ2-2; D is possibly TRBD2 (5 bases). CDR3 length: 14 amino acids. Trimming took off 5 bases at V and 7 bases at J, with 14 bases between the two ends. In germline, CDR1 is LNHDA, CDR2 SQIVND (reference sequence). As DNA, the CDR3 is TGTGCCAGTAGTTTTAGCCTCCGGGGCGGGGAGCTGTTTTTT. Translated: CASSFSLRGGELFF.

This clonotype has ten or more counts. The rearrangement joins TRBV6-1 to TRBJ1-4; D is perhaps TRBD1 (5 bases). This CDR3 spans 13 amino acids. V shed 11 bases and J shed 7 bases, with 17 bases lying between them. Germline assignment: CDR1 MNHNS and CDR2 SASEGT. The CDR3 loop is CACLGGALEKLFF. In DNA, the CDR3 is TGTGCCTGCCTTGGAGGGGCGCTTGAAAAACTGTTTTTT.

Concerning this clonotype: One junction end does not reproduce the germline sequence, and a read error may be involved. The V gene is TRBV11-2, the J gene TRBJ2-1, with 8 bases identical to TRBD1. CDR1 is SGHAT, CDR2 FQNNGV, per germline. The CDR3 consists of 15 residues. CDR3 nucleotide sequence: TGTGCCAGCAGCCTCGGGACAGGTTTCAACAATGAGCAGCTCTTC. This codes for CASSLGTGFNNEQLF. The whole variable domain, filled in from reference TRBV11-2 and TRBJ2-1, reads EAGVAQSPRYKIIEKRQSVAFWCNPISGHATLYWYQQILGQGPKLLIQFQNNGVVDDSQLPKDRFSAERLKGVDSTLKIQPAKLEDSAVYLCASSLGTGFNNEQLFGPGTRLTVL.

This clonotype was seen at least ten times. This chain connects TRBV29-1 to TRBJ1-1, with D hard to call. Germline-derived CDR1 and CDR2 are SQVTM and ANQGSEA. The CDR3 spans 11 residues. The CDR3 reads CSVSPNTEAFF. The CDR3 nucleotides are TGCAGTGTGTCACCGAACACTGAAGCTTTCTTT.

This chain connects TRBV10-3 to TRBJ2-3; possibly TRBD2 for D (6 bases). Trimming removed 5 bases at V and 0 bases at J, with 15 bases between. The CDR3 spans 16 residues. Germline CDR1 is ENHRY and CDR2 is SYGVKD. CDR3 nucleotides: TGTGCCATCAGTATCACACGGGGGAGAAGCACAGATACGCAGTATTTT. Its protein is CAISITRGRSTDTQYF.

This clonotype was observed once. This clone may be a read error of a much larger clone one base away. This rearrangement joins TRBV28 to TRBJ2-3; D is perhaps TRBD2 (5 bases). The germline CDR1 and CDR2 sequences are MDHEN and SYDVKM. V was trimmed by 6 bases and J by 2 bases, leaving 18 bases between them. CDR3 length: 16 residues. The CDR3 region is CASSARTGGFTDTQYF. The CDR3, as DNA: TGTGCCAGCAGCGCCCGGACTGGCGGATTCACAGATACGCAGTATTTT. Combining the CDR3 with reference TRBV28 and TRBJ2-3 gives the whole variable domain DVKVTQSSRYLVKRTGEKVFLECVQDMDHENMFWYRQDPGLGLRLIYFSYDVKMKEKGDIPEGYSVSREKKERFSLILESASTNQTSMYLCASSARTGGFTDTQYFGPGTRLTVL.

The chain links TRBV7-9 to TRBJ2-3; the match to TRBD2 covers 7 bases. The CDR3 length is 16 residues. V was pared by 2 bases and J by 2 bases, with 7 bases of the junction left unmatched. CDR1 is SEHNR, CDR2 FQNEAQ, per germline (reference sequence). CDR3 in amino acids: CASSLSGGSFTDTQYF. The CDR3 coding sequence is TGTGCCAGCAGCTTAAGCGGCGGGAGTTTCACAGATACGCAGTATTTT.

This sequence joins TRBV20-1 and TRBJ2-2; D possibly corresponds to TRBD2 (6 bases). V was clipped by 1 base and J by 6 bases, with 9 bases between them. The length of the CDR3 is 13 residues. Germline-derived CDR1 and CDR2 are DFQATT and SNEGSKA (reference sequence). In DNA form, the CDR3 reads TGCAGTGCTAGAGGACTAGTTGCCGGGGAGCTGTTTTTT. Its translation is CSARGLVAGELFF.

This clonotype was picked up many times. V gene TRBV2 combines with J gene TRBJ2-3; tentatively, D is TRBD2 (6 bases). The V and J ends lost 4 bases and 2 bases respectively, with 13 bases between them. The CDR3 covers 15 residues. From germline, CDR1 is SNHLY and CDR2 FYNNEI. The CDR3 is CASSVAGGTTDTQYF. The CDR3 DNA is TGTGCCAGCAGTGTAGCTGGGGGGACCACAGATACGCAGTATTTT.

This clonotype was recorded many times. The genes are TRBV20-1 and TRBJ2-7; TRBD1 matches at 8 bases. V was clipped by 0 bases and J by 2 bases; unmatched bases: 9. The CDR3 consists of 16 residues. Germline lookup yields CDR1 DFQATT and CDR2 SNEGSKA (reference sequence). In DNA, the CDR3 is TGCAGTGCTAGAGATAGTCAGGCAGGGGGCCCCTACGAGCAGTACTTC. Translation: CSARDSQAGGPYEQYF.

This clonotype was recorded many times. The genes are TRBV2 and TRBJ2-1; 7 bases line up with TRBD2. The J segment lost 10 bases and the V segment lost 4 bases, leaving 1 base of the junction unmatched. This CDR3 comprises 11 residues. Germline V CDR1 and CDR2: SNHLY, FYNNEI. The CDR3 sequence is CASSVGLEQFF. CDR3 nucleotide sequence: TGTGCCAGCAGTGTGGGACTAGAGCAGTTCTTC.